The 4 T cell receptor beta chains below were found in one sample sequenced in a study of regulatory and conventional T cells in breast cancer. MiXCR, run by TCRdb on the PCR reads, gives a single entry per CDR3 protein. There are under 20,000 distinct CDR3 sequences in the sample; around 30% occur only once, and around 1.5% lies in the top ten. The sequencing input was conventional T cells from blood. The source of these receptors is a female donor in good health.

The gene calls are TRBV12-3 or TRBV12-4 and TRBJ2-7; D unresolved. The CDR3 covers 15 residues. Trimming left V 1 base short and J 6 bases short, with 16 bases between. The CDR3 sequence is CASSLVGQPSLEQYF. CDR3 DNA: TGTGCCAGCAGTTTAGTCGGCCAGCCGTCGCTCGAGCAGTACTTC.

The chain couples TRBV20-1 to TRBJ1-2, with 10 bases identical to TRBD1. Germline CDR1 and CDR2: DFQATT and SNEGSKA (reference sequence). The CDR3 loop spans 13 amino acids. The trim removed 0 bases at V and 7 bases at J, leaving 2 bases unmatched. The CDR3 DNA is TGCAGTGCTAGAGAGACAGGGGGCTCTGGCTACACCTTC. This gives the protein CSARETGGSGYTF.

This clonotype was detected only a few times. This rearrangement joins TRBV6-5 to TRBJ2-7; the match to TRBD2 covers 8 bases. Germline CDR1 is MNHEY and CDR2 is SVGAGI. The V and J ends lost 7 bases and 2 bases, in that order; junction bases with no gene match: 7. The CDR3 covers 14 residues. The CDR3 coding sequence is TGTGCCAGCACCTCGGGAGGGCCTCCCTACGAGCAGTACTTC. Residues: CASTSGGPPYEQYF.

This clonotype is termed medium-sized. V is TRBV7-3 and J is TRBJ2-2; D is unresolved. The CDR3 covers 13 residues. The V gene lost 0 bases and the J gene lost 5 bases, with 4 bases spanning the gap. Germline CDR1 SGHTA, CDR2 FQGTGA. CDR3 DNA sequence: TGTGCCAGCAGCTTAACGGGAACCGGGGAGCTGTTTTTT. Its protein product is CASSLTGTGELFF.